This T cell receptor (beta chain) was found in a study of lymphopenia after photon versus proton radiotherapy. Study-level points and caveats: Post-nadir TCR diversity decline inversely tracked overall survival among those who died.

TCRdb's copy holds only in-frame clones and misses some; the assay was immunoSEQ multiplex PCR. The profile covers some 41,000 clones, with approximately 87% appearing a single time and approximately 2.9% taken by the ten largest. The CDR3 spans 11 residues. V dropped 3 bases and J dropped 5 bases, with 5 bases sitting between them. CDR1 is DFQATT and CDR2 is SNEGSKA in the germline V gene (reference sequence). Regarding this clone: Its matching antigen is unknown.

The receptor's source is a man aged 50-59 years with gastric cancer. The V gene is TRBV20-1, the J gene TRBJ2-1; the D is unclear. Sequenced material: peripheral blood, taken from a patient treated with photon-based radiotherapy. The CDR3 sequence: CSASAHNEQFF. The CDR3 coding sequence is TGCAGTGCTAGTGCACACAATGAGCAGTTCTTC.